This T cell receptor beta chain was found in a study of blood T cell repertoires in COVID-19. Study background: Both acute and convalescent COVID-19 samples were obtained from the United States, Italy and Spain. PBMCs, B-cell-depleted T cells, or T cells provided the cDNA or gDNA that made up the material.

In the authors' workflow: Estimation of nucleated cell counts relied on the amplification of reference gene primers. Here immunoSEQ multiplex PCR was the method, and the copy in TCRdb shows in-frame clones only, minus some. That table furnishes V, J and clone size, whereas the DNA furnished D and trimming. The data show roughly 100,000 clones, 70% to 90% seen once. The CDR3 loop spans 17 amino acids. Sequenced sample: peripheral blood. V usage is TRBV21-1 and J usage is TRBJ2-1; whether TRBD2, the table's D call, matches the DNA was not checked. TRBV21-1 is a recognized pseudogene. This sequence originates from a man aged 50 or older with active COVID-19. The DNA of the CDR3 is TGTGCCAGCCCCCGGCCAGCGGGGGGGCCGGAGGGCAATGAGCAGTTCTTC. Encoded protein: CASPRPAGGPEGNEQFF.